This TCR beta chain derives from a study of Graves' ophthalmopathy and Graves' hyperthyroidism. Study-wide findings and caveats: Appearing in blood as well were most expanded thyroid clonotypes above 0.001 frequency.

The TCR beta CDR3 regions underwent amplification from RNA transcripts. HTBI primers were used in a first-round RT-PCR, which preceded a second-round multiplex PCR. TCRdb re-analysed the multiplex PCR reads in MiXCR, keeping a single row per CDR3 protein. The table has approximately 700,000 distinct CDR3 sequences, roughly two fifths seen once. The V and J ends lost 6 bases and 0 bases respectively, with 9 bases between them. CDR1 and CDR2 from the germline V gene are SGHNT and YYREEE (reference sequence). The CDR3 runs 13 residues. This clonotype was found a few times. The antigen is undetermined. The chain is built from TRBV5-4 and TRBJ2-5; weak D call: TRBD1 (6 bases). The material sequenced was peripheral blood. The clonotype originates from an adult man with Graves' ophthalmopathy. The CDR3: CASNTGYQETQYF. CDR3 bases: TGTGCCAGCAACACAGGGTACCAAGAGACCCAGTACTTC.